This entry lists 12 T cell receptor beta chains sequenced from one sample in a study of vaccination and CD4 T cells after COVID-19. Treatment specified: roughly ten-day PBMC culture with coronavirus spike peptide pools or control peptides (ViraFEST assay). The Oncomine TCR Beta short-read assay generated sequence data from the DNA of cultured CD4+ T cells. TCRdb recomputed calls from the PCR reads with MiXCR, one row per CDR3 protein. This table holds 20,000 to 25,000 distinct CDR3 sequences, about 39% found once. For these receptors, no antigen is known. Sequences were obtained from CD4+ T cells from blood, cultured in vitro. These receptors originate from a human donor who had recovered from COVID-19.

The chain carries TRBV7-2 and TRBJ2-7, with 7 bases fitting TRBD1. Trimming at V came to 1 base and at J to 6 bases, leaving 9 bases not matched to a gene. Germline CDR1 SGHTA, CDR2 FQGNSA. This CDR3 region has 15 residues. The CDR3 is CASSLGPHRGSEQYF. The CDR3 nucleotides are TGTGCCAGCAGCTTAGGACCACACAGGGGCAGCGAGCAGTACTTC.

The rearrangement joins TRBV20-1 to TRBJ1-2; the D is unclear. Germline V gene lookup returns CDR1 DFQATT and CDR2 SNEGSKA (reference sequence). This CDR3 has 9 residues. The ends were cut back, 6 bases at V and 8 bases at J, with 7 bases in the middle. The CDR3 spells CSAPGGYTF. The CDR3, as DNA: TGCAGTGCCCCTGGGGGCTACACCTTC.

The chain combines TRBV2 with TRBJ1-2; D uncertain. The germline CDR1 and CDR2 sequences are SNHLY and FYNNEI. The length of the CDR3 is 13 residues. Trimming left V 3 bases short and J 5 bases short, with 10 bases between. The CDR3 spells CASSERQVYGYTF. CDR3 bases: TGTGCCAGCAGTGAGCGGCAGGTATATGGCTACACCTTC.

The chain joins TRBV27 to TRBJ1-1; D possibly corresponds to TRBD1 (6 bases). The V end lost 6 bases, the J end lost 3 bases, and 11 bases lay between the germline ends. The CDR3 has 13 residues. The germline gives CDR1 MNHEY, CDR2 SMNVEV (reference sequence). As DNA, the CDR3 is TGTGCCAGCAGCAACAGGGCAGACACTGAAGCTTTCTTT. It is translated as CASSNRADTEAFF.

This clonotype was seen only a few times. The rearrangement links TRBV20-1 to TRBJ1-3; tentatively, D is TRBD1 (5 bases). There are 15 residues in the CDR3. V lost 0 bases to trimming and J lost 3 bases, with 12 bases between them. Germline CDR1 reads DFQATT; CDR2 reads SNEGSKA (reference sequence). The CDR3 spells CSARDPRGGGNTIYF. The CDR3 DNA follows: TGCAGTGCTAGAGATCCCCGGGGGGGTGGAAACACCATATATTTT.

CDR3 amino acids: CASSLRATGLGTEAFF. The CDR3 nucleotides read TGTGCCAGCAGTTTACGCGCGACAGGGTTGGGCACTGAAGCTTTCTTT. The gene calls are TRBV28 and TRBJ1-1, with TRBD1 matching 7 bases. The CDR3 length is 16 residues. V was pared by 2 bases and J by 4 bases, with 10 bases of the junction left unmatched. In germline, CDR1 is MDHEN, CDR2 SYDVKM.

In its sample, this clonotype was seen a few times. This chain joins TRBV6-5 and TRBJ1-2; D is unresolved. The CDR3 is made up of 15 amino acids. V lost 0 bases, J lost 4 bases, and 12 bases lay in between. The germline V gene has CDR1 MNHEY and CDR2 SVGAGI. The CDR3 spells CASSYSTALSYGYTF. The CDR3 DNA reads TGTGCCAGCAGTTACTCGACGGCCTTAAGCTATGGCTACACCTTC.

J is TRBJ1-2 and V is TRBV5-4; no reliable D call. V shed 1 base and J shed 3 bases, with 7 bases lying between them. The CDR3 covers 13 residues. Germline lookup yields CDR1 SGHNT and CDR2 YYREEE (reference sequence). CDR3 protein: CASSLKGYYGYTF. The CDR3 DNA follows: TGTGCCAGCAGCTTGAAGGGATACTATGGCTACACCTTC.

The table lists this clonotype with a few counts. In nucleotides, the CDR3 is TGTGCCAGCAGTTTGGAGTTCGGCCCAGATACGCAGTATTTT. Translated, it gives CASSLEFGPDTQYF. V usage is TRBV28 and J usage is TRBJ2-3; unclear D gene. V dropped 3 bases and J dropped 4 bases, with 11 bases sitting between them. The CDR3 runs 14 residues. Looked up from germline, CDR1 is MDHEN and CDR2 is SYDVKM.

This chain joins TRBV5-4 and TRBJ2-7; D gene unclear. This CDR3 is 15 amino acids long. Germline loops: CDR1 SGHNT, CDR2 YYREEE (reference sequence). Trimming stripped 1 base from V and 0 bases from J, with 11 bases between. CDR3 sequence reads: CASSLSSLDSYEQYF. CDR3 nucleotide sequence: TGTGCCAGCAGCTTGTCGTCTCTAGACTCCTACGAGCAGTACTTC.

The chain links TRBV2 to TRBJ1-6; no clear D gene. V was pared by 7 bases and J by 10 bases, with 11 bases between. Germline V gene lookup returns CDR1 SNHLY and CDR2 FYNNEI. The CDR3 consists of 12 residues. The CDR3 here is CASNEIMSPLHF. The CDR3 DNA is TGTGCCAGCAATGAGATTATGTCACCCCTCCACTTT.

This clonotype was detected only a few times. The genes are TRBV20-1 and TRBJ1-6, with TRBD1 as a possible D gene (5 bases). Germline V gene data show CDR1 as DFQATT and CDR2 as SNEGSKA (reference sequence). The CDR3 has 16 residues. V was clipped by 2 bases and J by 6 bases, with 17 bases between them. For the CDR3, the DNA is TGCAGTGCTAGACTAGCGGGGACTCAACGTAATTCACCCCTCCACTTT. Its translation: CSARLAGTQRNSPLHF.